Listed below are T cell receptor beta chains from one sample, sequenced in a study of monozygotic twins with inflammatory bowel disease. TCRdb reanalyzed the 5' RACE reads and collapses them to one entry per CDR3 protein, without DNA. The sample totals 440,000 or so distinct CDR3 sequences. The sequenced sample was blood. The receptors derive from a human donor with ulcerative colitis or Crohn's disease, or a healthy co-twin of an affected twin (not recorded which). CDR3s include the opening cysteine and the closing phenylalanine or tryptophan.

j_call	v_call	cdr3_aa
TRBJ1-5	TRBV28	CASSLGSGGRRPQHF
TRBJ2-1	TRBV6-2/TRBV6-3	CASSSEGNEQFF
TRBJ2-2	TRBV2	CASRRDNRNTGELFF
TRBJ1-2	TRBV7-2	CASRLAREASGYTF
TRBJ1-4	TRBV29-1	CSVETGGTTNEKLFF
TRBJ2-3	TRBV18	CASSPGDTQYF
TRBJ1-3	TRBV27	CASSFLGGTGNTIYF
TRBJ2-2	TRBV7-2	CASSPETGELFF
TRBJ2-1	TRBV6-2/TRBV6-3	CASSGRRPYNEQFF
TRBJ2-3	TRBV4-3	CASRGGAVSTDTQYF
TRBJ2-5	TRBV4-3	CASSHSGIETQYF
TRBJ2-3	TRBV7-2	CASSLGTFQTDTQYF
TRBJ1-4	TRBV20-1	CSASDRTNEKLFF
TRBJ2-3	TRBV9	CASSAGLAVPSTDTQYF
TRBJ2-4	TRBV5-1	CASSLDRGTAKNIQYF
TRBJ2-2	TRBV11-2	CASSLRTAATGELFF
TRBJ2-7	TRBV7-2	CASSSTKSGVPYEQYF
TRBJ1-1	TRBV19	CASSSSNTEAFF
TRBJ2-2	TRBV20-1	CSARVYRVNTGELFF
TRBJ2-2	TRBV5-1	CASSLAWGATGELFF
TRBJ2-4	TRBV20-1	CSARYLITAKNIQYF
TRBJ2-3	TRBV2	CASRGQTGDTQYF
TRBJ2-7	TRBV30	CAWSKSGPSVHF
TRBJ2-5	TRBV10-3	CAISEGSSSNQETQYF
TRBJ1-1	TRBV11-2	CASSPPGGAGGLGTEAFF
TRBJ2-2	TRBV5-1	CASRPGTPNTGELFF
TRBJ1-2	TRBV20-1	CSVIAHDSNYGYTF
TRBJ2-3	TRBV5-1	CASRAGTRVTDTQYF
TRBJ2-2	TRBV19	CASSRPPETGELFF
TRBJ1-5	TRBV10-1	CASSGTGEPQHF
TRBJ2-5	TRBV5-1	CASSLSWMETQYF
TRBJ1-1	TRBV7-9	CASSLMGSTNTEAFF
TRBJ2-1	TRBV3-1	CASTPSGDYNEQFF
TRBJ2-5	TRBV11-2	CASSLVGPNPQETQYF
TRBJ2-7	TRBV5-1	CASSLSGIYEQYF
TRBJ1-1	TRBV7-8	CANSQGGNTEAFF
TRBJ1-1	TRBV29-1	CSVQGEGTEAFF
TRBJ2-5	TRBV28	CASSLLGQPEVQYF
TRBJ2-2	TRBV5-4	CASTRDGGRGTGELFF
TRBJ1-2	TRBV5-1	CASSLALGSLGYTF
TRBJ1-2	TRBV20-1	CSAREGQGADGYTF
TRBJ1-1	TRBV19	CASSIVPGVNTEAFF
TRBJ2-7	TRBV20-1	CSARGRQGTYEQYF
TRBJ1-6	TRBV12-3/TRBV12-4	CASSSGQKNSPLHF
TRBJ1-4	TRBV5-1	CASSTGSGEEKLFF
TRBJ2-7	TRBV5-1	CASSLLGERTYEQYF
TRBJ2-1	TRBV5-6	CASSFDTLSYNEQFF
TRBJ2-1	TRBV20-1	CSARGGTSGANEQFF
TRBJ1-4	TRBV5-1	CASSSAGGEVEKLFF
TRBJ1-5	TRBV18	CASSPRADNQPQHF
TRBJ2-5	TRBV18	CASSPWPVQETQYF
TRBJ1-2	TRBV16	CASSQSGRGYTF